This T cell receptor (beta chain) was recovered during a study of cytomegalovirus exposure and HLA in healthy donors. Study conclusions and caveats: As was reported, the classifier diagnosed cytomegalovirus status with high specificity and sensitivity.

Concerning this clone: Its specificity is unknown.

The CDR3 is 14 amino acids. The germline V gene encodes CDR1 SGHVS and CDR2 FQNEAQ. V was clipped by 6 bases and J by 10 bases; unmatched bases: 6. Participants comprised healthy donors of bone marrow. The study ran its PCR with 60 Vbeta and 13 Jbeta primers. The data were produced by immunoSEQ multiplex PCR, yet TCRdb's version contains in-frame clones alone and is incomplete. The sample contains 220,000 or so clones, around 83% of which appear only once. This receptor was obtained from a middle-aged woman in good health and CMV-seronegative. The chain joins TRBV7-8 to TRBJ1-6, with 10 nucleotides matching TRBD1. The source material was PBMCs. CDR3: CASSPGQGFSPLHF. The CDR3 DNA reads TGTGCCAGCAGTCCGGGACAGGGGTTCTCACCCCTCCACTTT. The full variable domain, with the rest looked up from reference TRBV7-8 and TRBJ1-6, is GAGVSQSPRYKVAKRGQDVALRCDPISGHVSLFWYQQALGQGPEFLTYFQNEAQLDKSGLPSDRFFAERPEGSVSTLKIQRTQQEDSAVYLCASSPGQGFSPLHFGNGTRLTVT.